This T cell receptor (beta chain) was captured by sequencing in a study of T cell changes during pregnancy in multiple sclerosis. After removal of 1 base from V and 1 base from J, the junction contained 6 bases not matched to a gene. CDR1 is MNHEY and CDR2 is SMNVEV in the germline V gene (reference sequence). The CDR3 totals 16 residues. Produced via immunoSEQ multiplex PCR; TCRdb's table is partial and in-frame only. The profile shows fewer than 75,000 clones, 90% to 95% of them singletons. The chain recombines TRBV27 with TRBJ1-1; 7 bases map to TRBD1. The specimen was peripheral blood, collected in the second trimester of pregnancy. The receptor was isolated from a female donor with multiple sclerosis, enrolled in a pregnancy study. The chain's CDR3 is CASSLFGTVGNTEAFF. The CDR3 DNA reads TGTGCCAGCAGTTTATTTGGGACAGTCGGGAACACTGAAGCTTTCTTT.